Listed here are 29 T cell receptor beta chains from one sample, sequenced in a study of T cell responses to AZD1222 COVID-19 vaccine. The method was immunoSEQ multiplex PCR; TCRdb's version includes in-frame clones alone and lacks a portion of them. The top ten hold 3.3% of the sample, which has about 160,000 clones, roughly 90% seen once. This sample comprised peripheral blood, obtained 28 days after the second AZD1222 dose. These receptors were collected from an adult who received the AZD1222 COVID-19 vaccine.

The chain employs TRBV10-2 and TRBJ2-1; 7 nucleotides align to TRBD2. CDR3 length: 15 amino acids. The germline V gene encodes CDR1 WSHSY and CDR2 SAAADI. J was trimmed by 7 bases and V by 1 base; bases with no gene match: 7. CDR3 region: CASSEWASGPNEQFF. The CDR3 nucleotides read TGCGCCAGCAGTGAGTGGGCTAGCGGTCCTAATGAGCAGTTCTTC.

This sequence joins TRBV5-1 and TRBJ1-3; D is unclear. Looked up from germline, CDR1 is SGHRS and CDR2 is YFSETQ. V was pared by 0 bases and J by 0 bases, with 10 bases between. The CDR3 covers 16 residues. The CDR3 here is CASSLVDGSSGNTIYF. The CDR3 DNA reads TGCGCCAGCAGCTTGGTCGACGGTAGCTCTGGAAACACCATATATTTT. Variable domain in full (rest from reference TRBV5-1 and TRBJ1-3): KAGVTQTPRYLIKTRGQQVTLSCSPISGHRSVSWYQQTPGQGLQFLFEYFSETQRNKGNFPGRFSGRQFSNSRSEMNVSTLELGDSALYLCASSLVDGSSGNTIYFGEGSWLTVV.

This clone showed up just once. The chain carries TRBV5-1 and TRBJ2-7; no definite D call. Germline V gene data show CDR1 as SGHRS and CDR2 as YFSETQ. CDR3 length: 12 residues. V lost 3 bases and J 1 base, leaving 5 bases between the germline ends. The DNA for the CDR3 is TGCGCCAGCAGCTCCCTTTCCTACGAGCAGTACTTC. This codes for CASSSLSYEQYF. The variable domain in full, with the rest retrieved from reference TRBV5-1 and TRBJ2-7, is KAGVTQTPRYLIKTRGQQVTLSCSPISGHRSVSWYQQTPGQGLQFLFEYFSETQRNKGNFPGRFSGRQFSNSRSEMNVSTLELGDSALYLCASSSLSYEQYFGPGTRLTVT.

V gene TRBV28 combines with J gene TRBJ1-1, with unresolved D. The CDR3 consists of 12 residues. V lost 1 base and J lost 11, with 11 bases in between. Germline-derived CDR1 and CDR2 are MDHEN and SYDVKM. The CDR3 region has the DNA TGTGCCAGCAGTTTATCGGGGTCCAAGGCTTTCTTT. Residues: CASSLSGSKAFF.

V is TRBV28 and J is TRBJ2-3; 8 bases match TRBD1. CDR3 size: 13 residues. Germline V gene lookup returns CDR1 MDHEN and CDR2 SYDVKM. With V trimmed by 6 bases and J by 10 bases, 9 bases remained unmatched. The CDR3 DNA follows: TGTGCCAGCAGCCCGGGACAGGCCCCGGCGCAGTATTTT. Its translation: CASSPGQAPAQYF. The full variable domain, completed using reference TRBV28 and TRBJ2-3, is DVKVTQSSRYLVKRTGEKVFLECVQDMDHENMFWYRQDPGLGLRLIYFSYDVKMKEKGDIPEGYSVSREKKERFSLILESASTNQTSMYLCASSPGQAPAQYFGPGTRLTVL.

The chain employs TRBV30 and TRBJ2-1, with D hard to call. Trimming shortened V by 0 bases and J by 7 bases, and 4 bases separated the two germline ends. Germline lookup yields CDR1 GTSNPN and CDR2 SVGIG (reference sequence). The CDR3 is 11 amino acids. The CDR3 region is CAWSVWNEQFF. DNA of the CDR3: TGTGCCTGGAGTGTTTGGAATGAGCAGTTCTTC.

The V and J genes are TRBV3-1 (or the pseudogene TRBV3-2) and TRBJ1-5; 9 bases align to TRBD1. V lost 4 bases to trimming and J lost 6 bases; unmatched junction nucleotides: 4. The germline V gene has CDR1 LGHDT and CDR2 YNNKEL (reference sequence). The CDR3 extends over 14 amino acids. The CDR3 is CASSPTGGSQPQHF. The CDR3 DNA follows: TGTGCCAGCAGCCCCACAGGGGGCAGTCAGCCCCAGCATTTT.

This clone was detected only once. The chain carries TRBV19 and TRBJ2-2; D is undetermined. CDR1 and CDR2 (germline): LNHDA, SQIVND (reference sequence). The V end lost 7 bases, the J end lost 3 bases, and 12 bases lay between the germline ends. CDR3 size: 14 residues. The CDR3 DNA is TGTGCCAGTATTGGTGGGCCTTACACCGGGGAGCTGTTTTTT. Its protein product is CASIGGPYTGELFF.

The V call is TRBV19, the J call TRBJ1-2; D is perhaps TRBD1 (6 bases). The germline V and J ends were trimmed by 5 bases and 2 bases, with 15 bases remaining between them. This CDR3 has 15 residues. Germline lookup yields CDR1 LNHDA and CDR2 SQIVND (reference sequence). Here the CDR3 reads CASSHGTGLNYGYTF. CDR3 in DNA: TGTGCCAGTAGTCACGGCACAGGGCTCAACTATGGCTACACCTTC.

The chain couples TRBV7-2 to TRBJ2-7; the match to TRBD2 covers 8 bases. With V trimmed by 5 bases and J by 3 bases, 9 bases remained unmatched. Germline loops: CDR1 SGHTA, CDR2 FQGNSA. This CDR3 has 15 amino acids. The CDR3 is CASSLRGGTSYEQYF. CDR3 bases: TGTGCCAGCAGCCTTAGGGGTGGGACTAGCTACGAGCAGTACTTC. Combining the CDR3 with reference TRBV7-2 and TRBJ2-7 gives the whole variable domain GAGVSQSPSNKVTEKGKDVELRCDPISGHTALYWYRQSLGQGLEFLIYFQGNSAPDKSGLPSDRFSAERTGGSVSTLTIQRTQQEDSAVYLCASSLRGGTSYEQYFGPGTRLTVT.

This chain joins TRBV5-1 and TRBJ2-2; D ambiguous. Germline V gives CDR1 SGHRS, CDR2 YFSETQ. The CDR3 consists of 13 residues. Trimming left V 2 bases short and J 0 bases short, with 2 bases between. The CDR3 coding sequence is TGCGCCAGCAGCTTAACGAACACCGGGGAGCTGTTTTTT. This gives the protein CASSLTNTGELFF.

This clone was seen only once. This chain links TRBV28 with TRBJ2-3, with 8 bases that match TRBD2. The J segment lost 0 bases and the V segment lost 8 bases, leaving 7 bases of the junction unmatched. Germline CDR1 MDHEN, CDR2 SYDVKM. CDR3 length: 15 amino acids. The CDR3 nucleotides read TGTGCCAGCTCGGGAGGGCGCTCTAGCACAGATACGCAGTATTTT. It encodes CASSGGRSSTDTQYF.

This rearrangement joins TRBV19 to TRBJ2-1, with TRBD2 matching over 10 bases. From germline, CDR1 is LNHDA and CDR2 SQIVND (reference sequence). V dropped 5 bases and J dropped 2; count of bases not matched to a gene: 6. The CDR3 totals 16 residues. In nucleotides, the CDR3 is TGTGCCAGTAGTGTACGACTAGCGGGTCCCTACAATGAGCAGTTCTTC. Translated, it gives CASSVRLAGPYNEQFF.

This clone was picked up a small number of times. This chain links TRBV10-1 with TRBJ2-7; D is ambiguous. Trimming pared 0 bases from V and 4 bases from J, leaving 4 bases between. The CDR3 totals 12 residues. Germline V CDR1 and CDR2: WNHNN, SYGVQD (reference sequence). CDR3 protein: CASSESGYEQYF. CDR3 DNA sequence: TGCGCCAGCAGTGAGTCCGGATACGAGCAGTACTTC.

The V and J genes are TRBV19 and TRBJ2-7; no clear D. The V end was cut by 5 bases, the J end by 5 bases, with 10 bases between. Germline V gene data show CDR1 as LNHDA and CDR2 as SQIVND (reference sequence). The CDR3 covers 12 residues. CDR3 in amino acids: CASSAREDEQYF. The CDR3 DNA sequence: TGTGCCAGTAGTGCCAGAGAGGACGAGCAGTACTTC.

This clone was observed a single time. CDR3 DNA sequence: TGTGCCAGCAGCAAGGGACAGGTGCGCAATCAGCCCCAGCATTTT. Protein sequence: CASSKGQVRNQPQHF. This chain links TRBV5-8 with TRBJ1-5; 8 bases fit TRBD1. Trimming removed 4 bases from V and 2 bases from J; junction bases left unmatched: 5. This CDR3 comprises 15 residues. The V gene's germline CDR1 is SGHTS and CDR2 YDEGEE.

The gene calls are TRBV5-1 and TRBJ2-3; the D is unclear. The CDR3 length is 11 residues. The germline V gene encodes CDR1 SGHRS and CDR2 YFSETQ. Trimming left V 0 bases short and J 13 bases short, with 9 bases between. Here the CDR3 reads CASSLDDVEYF. CDR3 bases: TGCGCCAGCAGCTTGGATGACGTCGAGTATTTT.

The rearrangement links TRBV6-5 to TRBJ2-1, with 8 bases matching TRBD2. The germline V gene encodes CDR1 MNHEY and CDR2 SVGAGI. J lost 6 bases, V lost 7 bases, and 8 bases had no gene match. The CDR3 loop spans 14 amino acids. CDR3 sequence reads: CASTRREGPNEQFF. CDR3 sequence (DNA): TGTGCCAGCACCCGCCGGGAGGGTCCCAATGAGCAGTTCTTC.

CDR3 in amino acids: CASSQLSGNTEAFF. The CDR3 DNA reads TGCGCCAGCAGCCAGTTGTCAGGAAACACTGAAGCTTTCTTT. The V and J genes are TRBV4-3 and TRBJ1-1, with D unclear. The V gene's germline CDR1 is LGHNA and CDR2 YSLEER. The CDR3 sequence is 14 residues long. The V gene lost 3 bases and the J gene lost 2 bases, with 10 bases spanning the gap.

The V call is TRBV9, the J call TRBJ2-1, with TRBD2 matching 7 bases. The CDR3 covers 14 residues. Germline V gene sequence: CDR1 SGDLS, CDR2 YYNGEE. Trimming removed 7 bases from V and 0 bases from J; junction bases left unmatched: 4. The CDR3, as DNA: TGTGCCAGCCGGGGGGAGGGCTCCTACAATGAGCAGTTCTTC. As protein: CASRGEGSYNEQFF.

The rearrangement uses TRBV13 and TRBJ2-7; 10 bases fit TRBD1. With V trimmed by 5 bases and J by 3 bases, 4 bases remained unmatched. The CDR3 totals 14 residues. The germline gives CDR1 PRHDT, CDR2 FYEKMQ (reference sequence). The CDR3 DNA reads TGTGCCAGCAGCCACCGGGACAGGGGCTACGAGCAGTACTTC. This translates into CASSHRDRGYEQYF.

The chain has TRBV5-1 and TRBJ2-2; D perhaps matches TRBD2 (5 bases). This CDR3 comprises 15 residues. Germline V gene data show CDR1 as SGHRS and CDR2 as YFSETQ. The V end was cut by 0 bases, the J end by 2 bases, with 8 bases between. CDR3 DNA sequence: TGCGCCAGCAGCTTGGCCGGGGAAAACACCGGGGAGCTGTTTTTT. Translating it yields CASSLAGENTGELFF. Variable domain in full (rest from reference TRBV5-1 and TRBJ2-2): KAGVTQTPRYLIKTRGQQVTLSCSPISGHRSVSWYQQTPGQGLQFLFEYFSETQRNKGNFPGRFSGRQFSNSRSEMNVSTLELGDSALYLCASSLAGENTGELFFGEGSRLTVL.

This sequence joins TRBV18 and TRBJ2-7; a weak D match, TRBD2 (5 bases). The V end lost 3 bases, the J end lost 5 bases, and 11 bases lay between the germline ends. The CDR3 runs to 13 residues. Germline CDR1 KGHSH, CDR2 LQKENI. The CDR3 protein is CASSPQPGDEQYF. In nucleotides, the CDR3 is TGTGCCAGCTCACCGCAGCCCGGGGACGAGCAGTACTTC.

In nucleotides, the CDR3 is TGTGCCAGCAGACGCTGGGGGGGGAAAGGGTACGAGCAGTACTTC. Residues: CASRRWGGKGYEQYF. The rearrangement uses TRBV11-2 and TRBJ2-7, with TRBD2 identical over 7 bases. Per germline, CDR1 SGHAT and CDR2 FQNNGV. The CDR3 runs to 15 residues. The V gene end was trimmed by 6 bases and the J gene end by 4 bases; junction bases not matched to a gene: 12. Full variable domain (outside the CDR3, taken from reference TRBV11-2 and TRBJ2-7): EAGVAQSPRYKIIEKRQSVAFWCNPISGHATLYWYQQILGQGPKLLIQFQNNGVVDDSQLPKDRFSAERLKGVDSTLKIQPAKLEDSAVYLCASRRWGGKGYEQYFGPGTRLTVT.

The V gene is TRBV15, the J gene TRBJ1-4; D is ambiguous. Trimming took 0 bases from V and 6 from J, leaving 5 bases between them. The CDR3 consists of 13 residues. CDR1 is LNHNV and CDR2 is YYDKDF in the germline V gene (reference sequence). This CDR3 reads CATSRDRDEKLFF. CDR3 coding DNA: TGTGCCACCAGCAGAGATCGGGATGAAAAACTGTTTTTT.

This chain uses TRBV19 with TRBJ2-5, with 7 bases lining up with TRBD1. Germline CDR1 and CDR2: LNHDA and SQIVND (reference sequence). After removal of 8 bases from V and 5 bases from J, the junction contained 8 bases not matched to a gene. The CDR3 extends over 13 amino acids. The CDR3 spells CASGDSLGETQYF. CDR3 coding DNA: TGTGCCAGTGGGGACAGCCTCGGGGAGACCCAGTACTTC.

The CDR3, as DNA: TGTGCCAGCAGTTTCCCCGGGACAGGGACGGATGAGCAGTTCTTC. Protein sequence: CASSFPGTGTDEQFF. V usage is TRBV27 and J usage is TRBJ2-1; TRBD1 agrees at 9 bases. Per the germline V gene, CDR1 is MNHEY and CDR2 is SMNVEV (reference sequence). Losses at the gene ends were 3 bases for V and 8 bases for J; bases not matched to a gene: 8. The CDR3 is 15 amino acids.

The CDR3 DNA follows: TGCGCCAGCCGTCAGGTGGCTGGCTACGAGCAGTACTTC. Translation: CASRQVAGYEQYF. V is TRBV10-1 and J is TRBJ2-7; D call uncertain. Trimming pared 8 bases from V and 3 bases from J, leaving 14 bases between. CDR3 length equals 13 residues. Germline lookup yields CDR1 WNHNN and CDR2 SYGVQD (reference sequence).

V gene TRBV28 combines with J gene TRBJ1-2; no reliable D call. Trimming left V 6 bases short and J 4 bases short, with 9 bases between. The CDR3 length is 12 residues. Germline-derived CDR1 and CDR2 are MDHEN and SYDVKM. Written as DNA, the CDR3 is TGTGCCAGCAGGGTTCTGAGCTATGGCTACACCTTC. This sequence encodes CASRVLSYGYTF.